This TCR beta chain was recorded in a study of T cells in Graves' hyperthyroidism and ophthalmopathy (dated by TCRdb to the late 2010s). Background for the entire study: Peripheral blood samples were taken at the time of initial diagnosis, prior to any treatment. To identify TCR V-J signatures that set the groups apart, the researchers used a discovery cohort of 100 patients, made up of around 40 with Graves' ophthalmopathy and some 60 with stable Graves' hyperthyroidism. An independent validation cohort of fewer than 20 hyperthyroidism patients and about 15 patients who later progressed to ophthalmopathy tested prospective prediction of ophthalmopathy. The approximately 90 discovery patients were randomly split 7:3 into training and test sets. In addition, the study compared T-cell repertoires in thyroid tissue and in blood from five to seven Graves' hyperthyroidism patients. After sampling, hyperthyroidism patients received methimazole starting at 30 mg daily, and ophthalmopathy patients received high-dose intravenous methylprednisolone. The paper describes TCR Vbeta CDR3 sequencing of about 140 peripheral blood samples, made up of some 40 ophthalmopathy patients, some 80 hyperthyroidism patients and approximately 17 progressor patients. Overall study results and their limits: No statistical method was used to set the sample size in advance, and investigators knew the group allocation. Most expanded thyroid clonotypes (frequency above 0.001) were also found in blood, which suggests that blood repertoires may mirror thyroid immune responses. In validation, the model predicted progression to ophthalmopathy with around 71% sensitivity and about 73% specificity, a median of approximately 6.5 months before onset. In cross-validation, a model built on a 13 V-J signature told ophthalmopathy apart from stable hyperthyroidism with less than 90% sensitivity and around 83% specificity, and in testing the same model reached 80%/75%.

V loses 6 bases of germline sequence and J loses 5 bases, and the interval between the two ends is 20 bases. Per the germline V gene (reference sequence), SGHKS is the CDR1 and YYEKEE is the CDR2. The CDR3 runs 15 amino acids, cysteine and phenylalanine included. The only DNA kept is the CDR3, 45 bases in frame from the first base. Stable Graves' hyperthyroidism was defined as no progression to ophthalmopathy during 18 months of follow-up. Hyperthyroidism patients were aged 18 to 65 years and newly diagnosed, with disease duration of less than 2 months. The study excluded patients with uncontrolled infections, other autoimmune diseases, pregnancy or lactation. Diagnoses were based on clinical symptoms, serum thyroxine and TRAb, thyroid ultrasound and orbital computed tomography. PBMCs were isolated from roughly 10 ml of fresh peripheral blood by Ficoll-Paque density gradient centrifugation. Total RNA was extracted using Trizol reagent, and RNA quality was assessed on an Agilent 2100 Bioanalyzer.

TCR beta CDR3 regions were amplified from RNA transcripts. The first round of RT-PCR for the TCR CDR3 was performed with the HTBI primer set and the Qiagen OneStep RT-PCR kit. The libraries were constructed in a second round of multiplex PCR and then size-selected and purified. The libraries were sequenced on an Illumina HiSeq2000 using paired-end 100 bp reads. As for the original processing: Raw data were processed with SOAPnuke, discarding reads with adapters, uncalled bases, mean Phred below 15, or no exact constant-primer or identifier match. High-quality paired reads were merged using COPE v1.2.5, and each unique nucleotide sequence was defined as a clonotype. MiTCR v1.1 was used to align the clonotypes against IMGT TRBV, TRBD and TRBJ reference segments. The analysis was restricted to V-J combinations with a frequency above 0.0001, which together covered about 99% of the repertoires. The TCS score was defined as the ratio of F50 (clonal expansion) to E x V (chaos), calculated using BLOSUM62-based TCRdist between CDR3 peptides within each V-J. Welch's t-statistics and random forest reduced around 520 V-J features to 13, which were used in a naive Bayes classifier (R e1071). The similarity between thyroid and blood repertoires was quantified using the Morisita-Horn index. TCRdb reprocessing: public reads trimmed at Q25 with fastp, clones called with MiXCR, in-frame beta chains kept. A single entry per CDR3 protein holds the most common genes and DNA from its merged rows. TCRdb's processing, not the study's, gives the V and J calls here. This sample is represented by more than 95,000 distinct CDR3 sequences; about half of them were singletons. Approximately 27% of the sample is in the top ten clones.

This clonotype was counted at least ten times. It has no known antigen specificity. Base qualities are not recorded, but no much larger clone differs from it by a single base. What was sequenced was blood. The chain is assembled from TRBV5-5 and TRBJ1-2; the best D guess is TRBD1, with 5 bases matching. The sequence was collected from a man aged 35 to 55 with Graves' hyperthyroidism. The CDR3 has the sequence CASTSQRGTQYGYTF. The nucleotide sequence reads TGTGCCAGCACCTCCCAGCGGGGGACCCAGTATGGCTACACCTTC. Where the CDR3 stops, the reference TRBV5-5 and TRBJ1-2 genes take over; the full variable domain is DAGVTQSPTHLIKTRGQQVTLRCSPISGHKSVSWYQQVLGQGPQFIFQYYEKEERGRGNFPDRFSARQFPNYSSELNVNALLLGDSALYLCASTSQRGTQYGYTFGSGTRLTVV.